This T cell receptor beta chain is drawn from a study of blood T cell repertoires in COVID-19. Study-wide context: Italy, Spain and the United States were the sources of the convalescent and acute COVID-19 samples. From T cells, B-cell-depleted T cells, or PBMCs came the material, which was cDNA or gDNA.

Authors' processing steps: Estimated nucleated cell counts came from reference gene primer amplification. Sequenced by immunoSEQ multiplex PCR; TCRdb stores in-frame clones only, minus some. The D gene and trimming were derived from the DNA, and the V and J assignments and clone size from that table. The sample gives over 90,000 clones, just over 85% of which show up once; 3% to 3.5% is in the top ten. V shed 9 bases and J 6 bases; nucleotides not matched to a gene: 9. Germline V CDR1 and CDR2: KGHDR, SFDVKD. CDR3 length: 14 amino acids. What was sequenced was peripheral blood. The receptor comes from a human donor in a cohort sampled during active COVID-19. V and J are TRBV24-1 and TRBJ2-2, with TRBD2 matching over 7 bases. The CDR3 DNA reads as TGTGCCACCCGGGCCGGGCGGGAGTCCGGGGAGCTGTTTTTT. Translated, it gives CATRAGRESGELFF.